Below, 30 T cell receptor beta chains from the same sample are listed, as sequenced in a study of T cells in Graves' hyperthyroidism and ophthalmopathy. Amplified TCR beta CDR3 regions came from RNA transcripts. Using the HTBI primer set, a first-round RT-PCR was run on the TCR CDR3. MiXCR, run by TCRdb on the multiplex PCR reads, gives a single entry per CDR3 protein. Seen here are fewer than 400,000 distinct CDR3 sequences, 20% to 30% observed once, and the top ten hold about 70%. The material sequenced was blood. These receptors all stem from a man aged 50 to 60 with Graves' hyperthyroidism.

This clonotype turned up a few times. This sequence joins TRBV5-1 and TRBJ1-5; D ambiguous. The CDR3 has 13 amino acids. Germline CDR1 reads SGHRS; CDR2 reads YFSETQ. The V and J ends lost 0 bases and 5 bases respectively, with 6 bases between them. CDR3 loop: CASSLDGDQPQHF. Written as DNA, the CDR3 is TGCGCCAGCAGCTTGGATGGGGATCAGCCCCAGCATTTT.

V and J are TRBV27 and TRBJ2-7, with a weak D call TRBD1 (5 bases). V was trimmed by 4 bases and J by 3 bases, leaving 16 bases between them. The germline CDR1 and CDR2 sequences are MNHEY and SMNVEV (reference sequence). The CDR3 totals 15 residues. The CDR3 DNA is TGTGCCAGCAGTTCAATGCCGCAGGGCGGCTACGAGCAGTACTTC. This encodes CASSSMPQGGYEQYF.

The V gene is TRBV7-9, the J gene TRBJ2-2; maybe TRBD1 (6 bases). V lost 7 bases and J lost 5, with 14 bases in between. CDR1 SEHNR and CDR2 FQNEAQ come from the germline V gene (reference sequence). The CDR3 is 14 amino acids. The CDR3 here is CASNHYDRTGELFF. The CDR3 DNA reads TGTGCCAGCAACCACTACGACAGGACCGGGGAGCTGTTTTTT.

CDR3 protein: CSARVDSYSNQPQHF. The DNA of the CDR3 is TGCAGTGCTAGAGTCGACAGTTATAGCAATCAGCCCCAGCATTTT. V is TRBV20-1 and J is TRBJ1-5, with D possibly being TRBD1 (5 bases). Germline assignment: CDR1 DFQATT and CDR2 SNEGSKA (reference sequence). This CDR3 contains 15 residues. V lost 1 base to trimming and J lost 0 bases, with 10 bases between them.

This clonotype was seen only a few times. The chain couples TRBV13 to TRBJ2-7; a weak D match, TRBD2 (6 bases). CDR3 length: 15 residues. V was cut by 6 bases and J by 0 bases, with 15 bases left in between. Germline V CDR1 and CDR2: PRHDT, FYEKMQ (reference sequence). This chain's CDR3 is CASRKAGHNSYEQYF. The CDR3 DNA follows: TGTGCCAGCAGAAAGGCGGGGCACAACTCCTACGAGCAGTACTTC.

V and J are TRBV12-3 or TRBV12-4 and TRBJ2-7; D possibly corresponds to TRBD2 (5 bases). The CDR3 loop spans 15 amino acids. V gave up 0 bases and J gave up 2 bases, with 11 bases separating them. Written as DNA, the CDR3 is TGTGCCAGCAGTTTAGCCGGACTTCGCGCCTACGAGCAGTACTTC. Amino acids: CASSLAGLRAYEQYF.

The rearrangement joins TRBV12-5 to TRBJ2-1; TRBD1 matches 8 bases. CDR3 length: 16 residues. The V segment lost 4 bases and the J segment 6 bases; nucleotides outside the gene matches: 11. Germline V gives CDR1 LGHNT, CDR2 FRNRAP. This CDR3 is CASGSLLGQGRNEQFF. The CDR3 DNA reads as TGTGCTAGTGGTTCTCTACTAGGACAGGGCCGCAATGAGCAGTTCTTC.

This clonotype was counted many times. The chain uses TRBV10-3 and TRBJ2-7; D is perhaps TRBD2 (6 bases). Germline V gives CDR1 ENHRY, CDR2 SYGVKD. V lost 1 base to trimming and J lost 5 bases, with 12 bases between them. The CDR3 is 14 residues long. CDR3 residues: CAISEYGRNNEQYF. CDR3 nucleotides: TGTGCCATCAGTGAGTACGGGAGAAACAACGAGCAGTACTTC.

This chain connects TRBV4-1 to TRBJ1-4; D is uncertain. Germline values: CDR1 MGHRA, CDR2 YSYEKL. With 4 bases removed from V and 1 base from J, the gap between germline ends came to 10 bases. The CDR3 runs to 15 residues. CDR3 coding DNA: TGCGCCAGCAGCCCCTCAAAGGGAACTAATGAAAAACTGTTTTTT. Protein: CASSPSKGTNEKLFF.

This clonotype turned up a few times. The V call is TRBV18, the J call TRBJ1-1; no firm D call. V lost 3 bases to trimming and J lost 1 base, with 9 bases between them. CDR3 size: 14 residues. The germline gives CDR1 KGHSH, CDR2 LQKENI. The CDR3 DNA follows: TGTGCCAGCTCACCGGCGAATTGGAACACTGAAGCTTTCTTT. Encoded protein: CASSPANWNTEAFF. The full variable domain, completed using reference TRBV18 and TRBJ1-1, is NAGVMQNPRHLVRRRGQEARLRCSPMKGHSHVYWYRQLPEEGLKFMVYLQKENIIDESGMPKERFSAEFPKEGPSILRIQQVVRGDSAAYFCASSPANWNTEAFFGQGTRLTVV.

The chain employs TRBV19 and TRBJ2-6, with 9 bases matching TRBD1. CDR3 size: 17 residues. CDR1 and CDR2 (germline): LNHDA, SQIVND (reference sequence). J gave up 3 bases and V 6 bases, and 9 bases lay outside the gene matches. CDR3 bases: TGTGCCAGTAGGTCGGGACAGGGCCTTGGTGGGGCCAACGTCCTGACTTTC. It codes for CASRSGQGLGGANVLTF.

The rearrangement links TRBV5-1 to TRBJ2-5; 7 bases line up with TRBD1. CDR3 length equals 15 residues. The ends lost 1 base at V and 5 bases at J; junction bases unmatched: 8. Germline V gene data show CDR1 as SGHRS and CDR2 as YFSETQ. CDR3 residues: CASSLNTGTEETQYF. The CDR3 nucleotides read TGCGCCAGCAGCTTGAACACCGGGACAGAGGAGACCCAGTACTTC.

This clonotype turned up a few times. The V gene is TRBV5-1, the J gene TRBJ1-5; 7 bases line up with TRBD1. Trimming at V came to 4 bases and at J to 0 bases, leaving 10 bases not matched to a gene. This CDR3 has 17 amino acids. Per germline, CDR1 SGHRS and CDR2 YFSETQ. The CDR3 here is CASSIGAGGYSNQPQHF. The DNA of the CDR3 is TGCGCCAGCAGCATTGGGGCAGGGGGATATAGCAATCAGCCCCAGCATTTT.

This clonotype has at least ten counts. The chain uses TRBV6-1 and TRBJ2-1; D is possibly TRBD2 (6 bases). The CDR3 spans 16 residues. V was cut by 6 bases and J by 8 bases, with 23 bases left in between. Germline CDR1 reads MNHNS; CDR2 reads SASEGT. The CDR3: CASRLRIGTPAHEQFF. CDR3 in DNA: TGTGCCAGCAGACTCCGTATCGGGACTCCGGCACATGAGCAGTTCTTC.

This clonotype was seen only a few times. The chain employs TRBV28 and TRBJ2-2; 11 nucleotides align to TRBD1. CDR1 is MDHEN and CDR2 is SYDVKM in the germline V gene. The V gene end was trimmed by 2 bases and the J gene end by 4 bases; junction bases not matched to a gene: 6. This CDR3 has 17 residues. CDR3 sequence (DNA): TGTGCCAGCAGTTTAAGGGGGACAGGGGGGTTCACCGGGGAGCTGTTTTTT. Protein product: CASSLRGTGGFTGELFF.

The DNA for the CDR3 is TGTGCCAGCAGCCAAGAACTAGGGCGCCAAACCTACGAGCAGTACTTC. Amino acid sequence: CASSQELGRQTYEQYF. This chain links TRBV3-1 with TRBJ2-7, with D perhaps TRBD2 (5 bases). The CDR3 loop spans 16 amino acids. Trimming pared 0 bases from V and 2 bases from J, leaving 14 bases between. Germline V gene data show CDR1 as LGHDT and CDR2 as YNNKEL (reference sequence).

The rearrangement links TRBV5-1 to TRBJ2-3, with 9 nucleotides matching TRBD2. This CDR3 has 15 residues. Per the germline V gene, CDR1 is SGHRS and CDR2 is YFSETQ. Trimming cost V 0 bases and J 7 bases; bases outside gene matches: 6. The CDR3 here is CASSLEPSGTYTQYF. Written as DNA, the CDR3 is TGCGCCAGCAGCTTGGAACCTAGCGGGACTTATACGCAGTATTTT.

This clonotype was seen many times. The V and J genes are TRBV11-2 and TRBJ2-7, with 7 bases fitting TRBD1. Germline V lookup: CDR1 SGHAT, CDR2 FQNNGV. CDR3 size: 14 residues. Unmatched junction bases numbered 3, after V lost 2 bases and J lost 2 bases. The CDR3 region has the DNA TGTGCCAGCAGCTTACGACAGGGTGCCTACGAGCAGTACTTC. It codes for CASSLRQGAYEQYF.

This clonotype was recorded at least ten times. CDR3 bases: TGTGCCAGCAGGACTAGCGGGTCAAATGAGCAGTTCTTC. Amino acid sequence: CASRTSGSNEQFF. The rearrangement uses TRBV7-2 and TRBJ2-1, with 10 bases lining up with TRBD2. Trimming at V came to 6 bases and at J to 7 bases, leaving 3 bases not matched to a gene. The CDR3 covers 13 residues. From germline, CDR1 is SGHTA and CDR2 FQGNSA.

This chain links TRBV28 with TRBJ2-7, with unresolved D. Germline CDR1 reads MDHEN; CDR2 reads SYDVKM. Trimming pared 4 bases from V and 3 bases from J, leaving 10 bases between. CDR3 length: 13 amino acids. CDR3 sequence: CASSSDSFYEQYF. The CDR3 coding sequence is TGTGCCAGCAGTTCCGATAGTTTCTACGAGCAGTACTTC.

V gene TRBV12-5 combines with J gene TRBJ2-3, with unresolved D. Germline V lookup: CDR1 LGHNT, CDR2 FRNRAP. V was pared by 0 bases and J by 2 bases, with 0 bases between. The CDR3 spans 12 residues. The DNA of the CDR3 is TGTGCTAGTGGTTTGGTCACAGATACGCAGTATTTT. The encoded protein is CASGLVTDTQYF.

This chain joins TRBV6-2 or TRBV6-3 and TRBJ1-2, with unresolved D. The V and J ends lost 2 bases and 6 bases respectively, with 13 bases between them. The germline gives CDR1 MNHEY, CDR2 SVGEGT. CDR3 length: 14 amino acids. CDR3 region: CASSYSPGLDGYTF. The CDR3 DNA is TGTGCCAGCAGTTACAGTCCGGGTCTAGATGGCTACACCTTC.

The rearrangement uses TRBV24-1 and TRBJ2-1; TRBD2 matches 16 bases. The V segment lost 4 bases and the J segment 6 bases; nucleotides outside the gene matches: 8. CDR3 length: 18 residues. Germline CDR1 KGHDR, CDR2 SFDVKD. CDR3 nucleotide sequence: TGTGCCACCAGTGACACTGGGACTAGCGGGAGGGGGGGCAATGAGCAGTTCTTC. It yields the protein CATSDTGTSGRGGNEQFF.

This clonotype was recorded many times. CDR3 bases: TGTGCCAGCAGCCATCAAGGGCGGAACACTGAAGCTTTCTTT. Translation gives CASSHQGRNTEAFF. The rearrangement uses TRBV3-1 and TRBJ1-1; no clear D gene. Trimming took off 3 bases at V and 1 base at J, with 9 bases between the two ends. Germline V gives CDR1 LGHDT, CDR2 YNNKEL (reference sequence). The CDR3 loop spans 14 amino acids.

V gene TRBV6-1 combines with J gene TRBJ1-3; 7 nucleotides agree with TRBD1. CDR1 is MNHNS, CDR2 SASEGT, per germline. This CDR3 contains 18 residues. V lost 0 bases and J lost 2; bases outside the gene matches: 10. CDR3 amino acids: CASSEALAGGRAGNTIYF. CDR3 DNA: TGTGCCAGCAGTGAAGCGTTGGCAGGGGGTAGGGCTGGAAACACCATATATTTT.

This clonotype was seen many times. The rearrangement uses TRBV30 and TRBJ2-7, with D perhaps TRBD2 (5 bases). The CDR3 totals 13 residues. V gave up 2 bases and J gave up 6 bases, with 14 bases separating them. Germline-derived CDR1 and CDR2 are GTSNPN and SVGIG (reference sequence). The CDR3 is CAWSKEVPLEQYF. The CDR3 DNA reads TGTGCCTGGAGTAAGGAGGTACCCCTCGAGCAGTACTTC.

The chain recombines TRBV7-3 with TRBJ2-2, with D unclear. Germline assignment: CDR1 SGHTA and CDR2 FQGTGA. The CDR3 loop spans 13 amino acids. Trimming took off 5 bases at V and 6 bases at J, with 10 bases between the two ends. The CDR3 sequence: CASSIRPAGELFF. The CDR3 DNA sequence: TGTGCCAGCAGCATACGCCCCGCCGGGGAGCTGTTTTTT. Full variable domain (remainder filled in from reference TRBV7-3 and TRBJ2-2): GAGVSQTPSNKVTEKGKYVELRCDPISGHTALYWYRQSLGQGPEFLIYFQGTGAADDSGLPNDRFFAVRPEGSVSTLKIQRTERGDSAVYLCASSIRPAGELFFGEGSRLTVL.

The chain employs TRBV13 and TRBJ2-1; D gene unclear. V was trimmed by 5 bases and J by 7 bases, leaving 9 bases between them. The CDR3 spans 12 residues. CDR1 PRHDT and CDR2 FYEKMQ come from the germline V gene (reference sequence). The CDR3 coding sequence is TGTGCCAGCAGCCGGCCTACAAATGAGCAGTTCTTC. It codes for CASSRPTNEQFF.

This clonotype was seen many times. V usage is TRBV11-2 and J usage is TRBJ2-1; 7 bases are a match to TRBD2. With V trimmed by 4 bases and J by 7 bases, 7 bases remained unmatched. Germline CDR1 is SGHAT and CDR2 is FQNNGV. The CDR3 is 14 residues long. The CDR3 nucleotides read TGTGCCAGCAGCTCCACCGCGGGAGCTAATGAGCAGTTCTTC. The encoded protein is CASSSTAGANEQFF.

The table lists this clonotype with a few counts. This sequence joins TRBV7-8 and TRBJ2-7; 10 nucleotides match TRBD2. The germline gives CDR1 SGHVS, CDR2 FQNEAQ. This CDR3 spans 15 amino acids. V lost 2 bases to trimming and J lost 4 bases; unmatched junction nucleotides: 5. The CDR3 sequence is CASSLTSGALYEQYF. The CDR3 region has the DNA TGTGCCAGCAGCTTAACTAGCGGGGCTTTATACGAGCAGTACTTC.